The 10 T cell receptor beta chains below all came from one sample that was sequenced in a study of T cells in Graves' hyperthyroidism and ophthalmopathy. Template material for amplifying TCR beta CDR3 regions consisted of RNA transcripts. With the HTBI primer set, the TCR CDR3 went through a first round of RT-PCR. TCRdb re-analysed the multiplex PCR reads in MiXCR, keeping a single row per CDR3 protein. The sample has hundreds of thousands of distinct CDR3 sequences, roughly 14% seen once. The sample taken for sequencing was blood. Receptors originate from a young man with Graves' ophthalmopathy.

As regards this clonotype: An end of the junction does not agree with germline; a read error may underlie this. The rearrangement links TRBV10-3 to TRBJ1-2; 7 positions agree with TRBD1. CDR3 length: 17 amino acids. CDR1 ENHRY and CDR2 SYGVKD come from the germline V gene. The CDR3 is CAISEDRQGPSNCGYTF. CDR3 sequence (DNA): TGTGCCATCAGTGAGGATAGACAGGGCCCGTCCAACTGTGGCTACACCTTC.

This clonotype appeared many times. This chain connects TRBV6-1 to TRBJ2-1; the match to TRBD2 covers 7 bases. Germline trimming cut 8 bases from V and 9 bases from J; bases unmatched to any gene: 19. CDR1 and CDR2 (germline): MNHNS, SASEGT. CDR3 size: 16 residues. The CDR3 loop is CASLLNLAANGGEQFF. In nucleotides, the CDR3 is TGTGCCAGCTTACTTAACCTAGCGGCCAACGGAGGTGAGCAGTTCTTC.

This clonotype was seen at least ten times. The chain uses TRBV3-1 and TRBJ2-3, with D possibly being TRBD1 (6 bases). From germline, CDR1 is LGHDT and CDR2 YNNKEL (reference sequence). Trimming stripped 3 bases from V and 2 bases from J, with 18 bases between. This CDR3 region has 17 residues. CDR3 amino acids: CASSQSPYRDNTDTQYF. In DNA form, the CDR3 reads TGTGCCAGCAGCCAGAGCCCCTACAGGGACAACACAGATACGCAGTATTTT.

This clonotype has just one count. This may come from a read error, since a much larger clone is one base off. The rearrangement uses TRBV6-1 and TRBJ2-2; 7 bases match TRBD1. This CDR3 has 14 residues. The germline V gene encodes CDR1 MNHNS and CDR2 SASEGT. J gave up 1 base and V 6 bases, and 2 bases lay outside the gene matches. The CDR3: CASRWTGNTGELFF. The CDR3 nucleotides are TGTGCCAGCAGGTGGACAGGGAACACCGGGGAGCTGTTTTTT.

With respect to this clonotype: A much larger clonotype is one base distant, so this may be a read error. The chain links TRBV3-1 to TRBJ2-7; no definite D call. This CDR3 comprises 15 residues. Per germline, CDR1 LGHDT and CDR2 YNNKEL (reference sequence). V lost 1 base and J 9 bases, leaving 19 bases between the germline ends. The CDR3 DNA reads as TGTGCCAGCAGCCAAGGGGTGGGCTATTCCCCGGGGCAGTACTTC. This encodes CASSQGVGYSPGQYF.

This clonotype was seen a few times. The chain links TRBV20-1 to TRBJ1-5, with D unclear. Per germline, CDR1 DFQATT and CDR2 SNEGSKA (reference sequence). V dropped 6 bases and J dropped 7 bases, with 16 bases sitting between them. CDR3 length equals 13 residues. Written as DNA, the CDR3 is TGCAGTGCGAGCCCAGGACCTTTCCAGCCCCAGCATTTT. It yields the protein CSASPGPFQPQHF.

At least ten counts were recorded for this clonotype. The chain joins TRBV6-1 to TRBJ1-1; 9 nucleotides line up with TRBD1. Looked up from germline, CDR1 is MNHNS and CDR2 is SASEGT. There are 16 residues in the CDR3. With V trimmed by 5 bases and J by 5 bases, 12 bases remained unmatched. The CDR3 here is CASSTQKQGARTEAFF. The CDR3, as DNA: TGTGCCAGCAGTACCCAAAAACAGGGGGCGAGAACTGAAGCTTTCTTT.

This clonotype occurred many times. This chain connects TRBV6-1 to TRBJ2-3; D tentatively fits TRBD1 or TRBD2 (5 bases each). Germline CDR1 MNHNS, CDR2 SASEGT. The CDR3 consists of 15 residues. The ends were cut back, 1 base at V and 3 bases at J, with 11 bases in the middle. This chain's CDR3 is CASSEGVGATDTQYF. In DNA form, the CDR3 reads TGTGCCAGCAGTGAAGGTGTCGGGGCGACAGATACGCAGTATTTT.

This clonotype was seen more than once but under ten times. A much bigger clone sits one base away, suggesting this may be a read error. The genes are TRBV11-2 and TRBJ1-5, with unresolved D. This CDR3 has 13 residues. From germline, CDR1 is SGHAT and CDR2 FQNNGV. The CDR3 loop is CASSLEVRQPRHF. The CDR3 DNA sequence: TGTGCCAGCAGCTTAGAAGTGCGGCAGCCCCGGCATTTT.

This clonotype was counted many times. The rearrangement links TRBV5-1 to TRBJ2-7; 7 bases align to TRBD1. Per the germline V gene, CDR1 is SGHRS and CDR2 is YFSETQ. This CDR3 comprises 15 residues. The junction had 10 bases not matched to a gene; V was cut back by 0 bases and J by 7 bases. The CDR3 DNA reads TGCGCCAGCAGCTTGGGGCAGGGGGTAGAAGAAGAGCAGTACTTC. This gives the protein CASSLGQGVEEEQYF.